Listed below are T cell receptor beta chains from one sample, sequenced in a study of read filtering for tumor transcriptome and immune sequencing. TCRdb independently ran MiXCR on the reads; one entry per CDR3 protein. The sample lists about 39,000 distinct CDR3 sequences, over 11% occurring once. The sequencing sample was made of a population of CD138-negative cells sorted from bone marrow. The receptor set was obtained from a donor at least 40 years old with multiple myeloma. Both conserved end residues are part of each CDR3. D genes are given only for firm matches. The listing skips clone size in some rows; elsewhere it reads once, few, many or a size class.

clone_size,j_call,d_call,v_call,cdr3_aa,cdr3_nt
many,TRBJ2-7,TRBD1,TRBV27,CASRLTGVSYEQYF,TGTGCCAGCAGATTGACAGGGGTGAGCTACGAGCAGTACTTC
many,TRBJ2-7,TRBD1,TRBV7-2,CASSHGSGTGGYEQYF,TGTGCCAGCAGCCATGGGTCCGGGACAGGGGGCTACGAGCAGTACTTC
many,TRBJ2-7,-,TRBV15,CATSRVLTAYEQYF,TGTGCCACCAGCAGAGTCCTGACGGCCTACGAGCAGTACTTC
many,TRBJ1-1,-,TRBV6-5,CASSYRETQKAFF,TGTGCCAGCAGTTACCGGGAGACCCAGAAAGCTTTCTTT
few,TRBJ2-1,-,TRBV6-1,CASRFTGSYNEQFF,TGTGCCAGCAGATTTACAGGCTCCTACAATGAGCAGTTCTTC
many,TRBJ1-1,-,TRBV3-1,CASSQGRGGDTEAFF,TGTGCCAGCAGCCAAGGTCGGGGAGGGGACACTGAAGCTTTCTTT
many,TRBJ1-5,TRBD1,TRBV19,CASSNPGQGRNQPQHF,TGTGCCAGTAGCAACCCGGGACAGGGGCGCAATCAGCCCCAGCATTTT
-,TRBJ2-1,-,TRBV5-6,CASSSAVQNEQFF,TGTGCCAGCAGCTCGGCGGTCCAAAATGAGCAGTTCTTC
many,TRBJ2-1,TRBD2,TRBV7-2,CASIPSAGRDNEQFF,TGTGCCAGCATCCCTTCAGCGGGACGGGACAATGAGCAGTTCTTC
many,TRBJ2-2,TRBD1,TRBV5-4,CASRPGTGAHGELFF,TGTGCCAGCAGACCCGGGACAGGGGCCCATGGGGAGCTGTTTTTT
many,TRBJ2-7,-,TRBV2,CASRADRTTYEQYF,TGTGCCAGCAGGGCTGACAGGACAACCTACGAGCAGTACTTC
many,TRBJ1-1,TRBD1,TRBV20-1,CRDDRENTEAFF,TGCAGGGACGACAGGGAAAACACTGAAGCTTTCTTT
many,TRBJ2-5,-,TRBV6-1,CASSLRFGPETQYF,TGTGCCAGCAGCCTCAGGTTTGGACCAGAGACCCAGTACTTC
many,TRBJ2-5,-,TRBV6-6,CASSLGTDVETQYF,TGTGCCAGCAGTCTCGGGACCGACGTAGAGACCCAGTACTTC
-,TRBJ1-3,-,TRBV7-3,CASSLTEGYGNTIYF,TGTGCCAGCAGCTTAACGGAGGGTTATGGAAACACCATATATTTT
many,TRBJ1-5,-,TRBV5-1,CASSLLVGGPQHF,TGCGCCAGCAGCTTGTTGGTCGGGGGGCCCCAGCATTTT
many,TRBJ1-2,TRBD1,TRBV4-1,CASSPGQGADYGYTF,TGCGCCAGCAGCCCAGGACAGGGGGCTGACTATGGCTACACCTTC
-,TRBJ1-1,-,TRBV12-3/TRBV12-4,CASSFSSPTEAFF,TGTGCCAGCAGCTTTTCCAGCCCCACTGAAGCTTTCTTT
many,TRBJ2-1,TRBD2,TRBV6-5,CASSSTRLAAKVSYNEQFF,TGTGCCAGCAGTTCCACCCGGCTAGCGGCGAAAGTCTCCTACAATGAGCAGTTCTTC
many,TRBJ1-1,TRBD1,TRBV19,CASSTTGGYTEAFF,TGTGCCAGTAGTACGACAGGGGGCTACACTGAAGCTTTCTTT
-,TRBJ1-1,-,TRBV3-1,CASSRQSRDTEAFF,TGTGCCAGCAGCCGTCAGAGCAGGGACACTGAAGCTTTCTTT
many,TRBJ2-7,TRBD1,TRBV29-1,CSVAATGGHEQYF,TGCAGCGTTGCCGCGACAGGGGGGCACGAGCAGTACTTC
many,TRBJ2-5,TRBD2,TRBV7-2,CASSLASGGRQETQYF,TGTGCCAGCAGCTTAGCGAGCGGGGGTCGCCAAGAGACCCAGTACTTC